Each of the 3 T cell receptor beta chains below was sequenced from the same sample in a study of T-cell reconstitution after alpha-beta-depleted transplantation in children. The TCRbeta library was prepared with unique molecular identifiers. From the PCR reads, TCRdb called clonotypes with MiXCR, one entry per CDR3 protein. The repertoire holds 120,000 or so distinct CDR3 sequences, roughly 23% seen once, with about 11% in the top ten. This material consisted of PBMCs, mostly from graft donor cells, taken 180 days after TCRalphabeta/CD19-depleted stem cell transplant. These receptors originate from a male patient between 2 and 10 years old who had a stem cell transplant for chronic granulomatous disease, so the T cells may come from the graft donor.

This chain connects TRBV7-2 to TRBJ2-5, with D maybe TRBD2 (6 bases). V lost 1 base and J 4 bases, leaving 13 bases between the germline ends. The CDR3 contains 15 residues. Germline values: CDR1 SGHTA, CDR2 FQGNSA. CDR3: CASSLDMGRRETQYF. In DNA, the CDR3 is TGTGCCAGCAGCTTAGATATGGGGAGGAGAGAGACCCAGTACTTC. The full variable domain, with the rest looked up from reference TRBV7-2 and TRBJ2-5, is GAGVSQSPSNKVTEKGKDVELRCDPISGHTALYWYRQSLGQGLEFLIYFQGNSAPDKSGLPSDRFSAERTGGSVSTLTIQRTQQEDSAVYLCASSLDMGRRETQYFGPGTRLLVL.

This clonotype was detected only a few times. CDR3 in amino acids: CASSQGLTDGLAKNIQYF. The DNA for the CDR3 is TGCGCCAGCAGCCAAGGACTGACAGACGGATTAGCCAAAAACATTCAGTACTTC. The chain recombines TRBV4-1 with TRBJ2-4; maybe TRBD1 (5 bases). V lost 1 base to trimming and J lost 0 bases, with 16 bases between them. The CDR3 sequence is 18 residues long. Germline V gives CDR1 MGHRA, CDR2 YSYEKL.

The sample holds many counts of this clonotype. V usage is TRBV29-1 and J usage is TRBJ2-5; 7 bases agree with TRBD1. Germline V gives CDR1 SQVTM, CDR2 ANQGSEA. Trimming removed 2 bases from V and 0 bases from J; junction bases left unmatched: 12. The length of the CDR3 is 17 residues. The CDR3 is CSVEHNTGALYQETQYF. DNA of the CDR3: TGCAGCGTTGAACACAACACAGGGGCCCTGTACCAAGAGACCCAGTACTTC.